This note documents a single T cell receptor (beta chain) sequence. These data come from a study of blood T cell repertoires in COVID-19. Study at large: COVID-19 samples from acute and convalescent phases originated in the United States, Italy and Spain. PBMCs, B-cell-depleted T cells, or T cells were the source of the cDNA or gDNA that made up the material.

Original processing methods: Amplified reference gene primers provided the basis for estimating nucleated cell counts. Sequencing used immunoSEQ multiplex PCR; TCRdb keeps in-frame clones, though not all of them. Clonal size and the V and J genes are those of that table, whereas D and trimming came from the DNA. This table holds about 380,000 clones, 85% to 90% found once. This receptor was identified in a man aged 18-30 years with active or convalescent COVID-19. Material for sequencing was peripheral blood.

In nucleotides, the CDR3 is TGTGCCAGCAGTTTAGGGACAGGGGTACGGGGCTACACCTTC. Its translation: CASSLGTGVRGYTF. This chain joins TRBV27 and TRBJ1-2; TRBD1 matches at 10 bases. V lost 2 bases, J lost 8 bases, and 5 bases stayed unmatched. The CDR3 spans 14 residues. CDR1 is MNHEY and CDR2 is SMNVEV in the germline V gene (reference sequence).